These 8 T cell receptor beta chains were sequenced from one sample in a study of T cell changes during pregnancy in multiple sclerosis. Sequenced by immunoSEQ multiplex PCR; TCRdb stores in-frame clones only, minus some. The sample includes 80,000 to 100,000 clones, 90% of them seen just once. The specimen was peripheral blood, collected in the second trimester of pregnancy. These receptors were taken from a female donor in good health, enrolled as a control in a pregnancy study.

V usage is TRBV14 and J usage is TRBJ1-1; D perhaps matches TRBD1 (6 bases). From germline, CDR1 is SGHDN and CDR2 FVKESK. The CDR3 length is 15 residues. The ends were cut back, 1 base at V and 4 bases at J, with 13 bases in the middle. CDR3 sequence reads: CASSQARGGGTEAFF. The CDR3, as DNA: TGTGCCAGCAGCCAAGCCCGAGGGGGGGGCACTGAAGCTTTCTTT.

CDR3 residues: CASSQSIGQGSKETQYF. In DNA form, the CDR3 reads TGTGCCAGCAGCCAATCGATAGGACAGGGATCGAAAGAGACCCAGTACTTC. This chain uses TRBV16 with TRBJ2-5; 8 bases agree with TRBD1. Per germline, CDR1 KGHSY and CDR2 FQNENV. The V and J ends lost 0 bases and 3 bases, in that order; junction bases with no gene match: 9. This CDR3 contains 17 residues.

This chain uses TRBV21-1 with TRBJ1-1. TRBV21-1 is a known pseudogene. CDR3 length equals 16 residues. The CDR3: CASSTRRGEGDTEAFF. CDR3 sequence (DNA): TGTGCCAGCAGCACCCGGCGGGGGGAAGGGGACACTGAAGCTTTCTTT.

This chain uses TRBV6-5 with TRBJ1-6, with 10 positions matching TRBD1. J gave up 8 bases and V 6 bases, and 7 bases lay outside the gene matches. Germline CDR1 MNHEY, CDR2 SVGAGI. The CDR3 consists of 15 residues. The CDR3 region has the DNA TGTGCCAGCAGGCCAGACAGGGGGCCTTATTCACCCCTCCACTTT. Encoded protein: CASRPDRGPYSPLHF.

The gene calls are TRBV18 and TRBJ2-7; TRBD1 agrees at 7 bases. Germline V gives CDR1 KGHSH, CDR2 LQKENI. The CDR3 is made up of 15 amino acids. V was pared by 10 bases and J by 1 base, with 13 bases of the junction left unmatched. As DNA, the CDR3 is TGTGCCACCAACATGAAACAGGGGAGATCCTACGAGCAGTACTTC. Amino acids: CATNMKQGRSYEQYF. Using reference TRBV18 and TRBJ2-7 for the parts outside the CDR3, the full variable domain is NAGVMQNPRHLVRRRGQEARLRCSPMKGHSHVYWYRQLPEEGLKFMVYLQKENIIDESGMPKERFSAEFPKEGPSILRIQQVVRGDSAAYFCATNMKQGRSYEQYFGPGTRLTVT.

The chain uses TRBV7-6 and TRBJ2-7; the D gene is possibly TRBD1 (6 bases). CDR1 is SGHVS, CDR2 FNYEAQ, per germline. V was clipped by 2 bases and J by 2 bases, with 19 bases between them. The CDR3 is 17 amino acids. CDR3 residues: CASSLTPTGFKAYEQYF. The CDR3 DNA reads as TGTGCCAGCAGCTTAACCCCAACAGGGTTTAAAGCCTACGAGCAGTACTTC.

The gene calls are TRBV9 and TRBJ1-2; no clear D. Germline V gene lookup returns CDR1 SGDLS and CDR2 YYNGEE. This CDR3 region has 14 residues. V lost 0 bases, J lost 8 bases, and 14 bases lay in between. CDR3 protein: CASSVVFMTGGYTF. CDR3 coding DNA: TGTGCCAGCAGCGTAGTGTTTATGACGGGGGGCTACACCTTC.

This chain joins TRBV7-2 and TRBJ1-1; TRBD1 aligns across 9 bases. Germline V CDR1 and CDR2: SGHTA, FQGNSA. The CDR3 extends over 14 amino acids. V was clipped by 5 bases and J by 11 bases; unmatched bases: 12. DNA of the CDR3: TGTGCCAGCAGCCCATACCCTACAGGGGGCTGGGCTTTCTTT. Amino acid sequence: CASSPYPTGGWAFF.